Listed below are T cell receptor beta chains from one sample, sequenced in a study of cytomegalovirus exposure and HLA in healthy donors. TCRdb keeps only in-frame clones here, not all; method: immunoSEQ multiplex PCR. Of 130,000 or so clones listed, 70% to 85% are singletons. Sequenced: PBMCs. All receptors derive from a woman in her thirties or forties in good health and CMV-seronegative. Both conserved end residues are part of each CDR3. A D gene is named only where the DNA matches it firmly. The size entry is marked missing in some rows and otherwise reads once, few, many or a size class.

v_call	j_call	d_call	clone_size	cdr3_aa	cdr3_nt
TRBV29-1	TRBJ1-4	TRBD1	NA	CSVNRGRGEKLFF	TGCAGCGTTAACAGGGGAAGAGGTGAAAAACTGTTTTTT
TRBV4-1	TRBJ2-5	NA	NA	CASSHGQLETQYF	TGCGCCAGCAGCCACGGACAGTTGGAGACCCAGTACTTC
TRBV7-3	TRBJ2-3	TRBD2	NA	CASSSGLAGVDTQYF	TGTGCCAGCAGCTCGGGACTAGCGGGAGTAGATACGCAGTATTTT
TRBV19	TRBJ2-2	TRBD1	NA	CASSQDRGSRELFF	TGTGCCAGTAGTCAGGACAGGGGGAGTCGGGAGCTGTTTTTT
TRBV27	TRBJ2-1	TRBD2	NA	CASSFSGRANEQFF	TGTGCCAGCAGTTTTAGCGGGAGGGCCAATGAGCAGTTCTTC
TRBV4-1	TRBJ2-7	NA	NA	CASSQDLGSPNEQYF	TGCGCCAGCAGCCAAGATCTCGGGAGTCCCAACGAGCAGTACTTC
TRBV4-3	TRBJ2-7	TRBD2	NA	CASSQDRAGVYEQYF	TGCGCCAGCAGCCAAGATAGGGCGGGGGTCTACGAGCAGTACTTC
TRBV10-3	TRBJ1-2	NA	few	CAISESPGIYGYTF	TGTGCCATCAGTGAGTCGCCAGGGATCTATGGCTACACCTTC
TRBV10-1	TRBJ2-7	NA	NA	CASSENRNEQYF	TGCGCCAGCAGTGAGAATAGAAACGAGCAGTACTTC
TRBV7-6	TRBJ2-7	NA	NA	CASSAPDGVYEQYF	TGTGCCAGCAGCGCGCCCGACGGAGTCTACGAGCAGTACTTC
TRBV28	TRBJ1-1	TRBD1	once	CASRMGQLNTEAFF	TGTGCCAGCAGGATGGGACAGCTGAACACTGAAGCTTTCTTT
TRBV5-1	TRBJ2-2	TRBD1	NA	CASSLARGSTGELFF	TGCGCCAGCAGCTTGGCCAGGGGGAGCACCGGGGAGCTGTTTTTT
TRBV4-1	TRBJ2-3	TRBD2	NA	CASSPGVPAGLTDTQYF	TGCGCCAGCAGCCCTGGCGTCCCAGCGGGACTCACAGATACGCAGTATTTT
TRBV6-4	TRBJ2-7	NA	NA	CASSEVGADYEQYF	TGTGCCAGCAGTGAGGTGGGGGCCGACTACGAGCAGTACTTC
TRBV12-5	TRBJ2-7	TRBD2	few	CASGLKAPASGVPYEQYF	TGTGCTAGTGGTTTGAAGGCCCCGGCTAGCGGGGTACCCTACGAGCAGTACTTC
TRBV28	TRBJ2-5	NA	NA	CASSLMGHGKETQYF	TGTGCCAGCAGTTTAATGGGACACGGGAAAGAGACCCAGTACTTC
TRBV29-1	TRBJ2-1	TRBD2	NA	CSAGTSGNEQFF	TGCAGCGCCGGGACTAGCGGGAATGAGCAGTTCTTC
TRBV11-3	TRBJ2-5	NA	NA	CASSFLIGETQYF	TGTGCCAGCAGCTTCCTCATCGGGGAGACCCAGTACTTC
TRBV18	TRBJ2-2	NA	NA	CASSDSHTGELFF	TGTGCCAGCTCAGACAGCCACACCGGGGAGCTGTTTTTT